Below are 14 T cell receptor beta chains sequenced from a single sample in a study of T cell responses to AZD1222 COVID-19 vaccine (TCRdb year 2021). This sample's time point label indicates: about 28 days (+/-7) after the second vaccine dose. Library preparation employed the immunoSEQ multiplex PCR assay. This is the immuneACCESS table as TCRdb keeps it, with only in-frame sequences that have V and J called. A part of the clones is gone; compared with another copy, unresolved V genes explain less than half, and the rest is unexplained. Here the sample has 30,000 to 40,000 clones; over 75% occur a single time. The ten largest clones represent 14% of the sample. Specimen: peripheral blood, collected 28 days after the second AZD1222 dose. The receptors derive from an adult who received the AZD1222 COVID-19 vaccine.

The V call is TRBV19, the J call TRBJ2-7, with D possibly TRBD1 on 6 matching bases. The CDR3 is made up of 14 amino acids. Trimming pared 3 bases from V and 5 bases from J, leaving 14 bases between. Germline V gene data show CDR1 as LNHDA and CDR2 as SQIVND (reference sequence). The CDR3 spells CASSIGNRVDEQYF. The CDR3 nucleotides read TGTGCCAGTAGTATTGGGAACAGGGTCGACGAGCAGTACTTC.

V and J are TRBV3-1 (or the pseudogene TRBV3-2) and TRBJ2-3; 10 nucleotides agree with TRBD2. CDR3 length: 17 residues. J lost 0 bases, V lost 1 base, and 4 bases had no gene match. Germline V gene sequence: CDR1 LGHDT, CDR2 YNNKEL (reference sequence). This CDR3 is CASSQGKTSGSTDTQYF. The CDR3 nucleotides read TGTGCCAGCAGCCAAGGGAAGACTAGCGGGAGCACAGATACGCAGTATTTT.

This chain joins TRBV5-1 and TRBJ2-7; 7 nucleotides agree with TRBD1. With V trimmed by 7 bases and J by 2 bases, 9 bases remained unmatched. The CDR3 loop spans 14 amino acids. The germline V gene encodes CDR1 SGHRS and CDR2 YFSETQ. The CDR3 sequence: CASHGQGGPYEQYF. The DNA of the CDR3 is TGCGCCAGCCACGGACAAGGGGGCCCCTACGAGCAGTACTTC.

This clone has just a few counts. V is TRBV9 and J is TRBJ2-5, with 8 bases identical to TRBD1. Unmatched junction bases numbered 7, after V lost 0 bases and J lost 3 bases. CDR3 length equals 16 residues. CDR1 SGDLS and CDR2 YYNGEE come from the germline V gene. CDR3 bases: TGTGCCAGCAGCGTAGGGCACGGACAGGGTGAAGAGACCCAGTACTTC. Its protein is CASSVGHGQGEETQYF.

The rearrangement uses TRBV25-1 and TRBJ2-3; D not resolved. V was clipped by 1 base and J by 2 bases, with 1 base between them. CDR3 length: 12 amino acids. From germline, CDR1 is MGHDK and CDR2 SYGVNS. The CDR3: CASSEFTDTQYF. CDR3 DNA: TGTGCCAGCAGTGAATTCACAGATACGCAGTATTTT.

The chain uses TRBV7-2 and TRBJ1-2; D may be TRBD1 (6 bases). The CDR3 runs to 15 residues. V was trimmed by 5 bases and J by 6 bases, leaving 19 bases between them. Germline V gives CDR1 SGHTA, CDR2 FQGNSA. Here the CDR3 DNA reads TGTGCCAGCAGCAAACCCCCCCCAGGGGTCAATGGCTACACCTTC. This sequence encodes CASSKPPPGVNGYTF.

V gene TRBV18 combines with J gene TRBJ1-1, with a possible D match to TRBD1 (5 bases). Germline CDR1 KGHSH, CDR2 LQKENI. This CDR3 is built from 14 residues. Deletions cut 3 bases from V and 2 bases from J, with 10 bases between. The CDR3 DNA reads TGTGCCAGCTCACCGGGGGTGGCAAACACTGAAGCTTTCTTT. The encoded protein is CASSPGVANTEAFF.

The chain couples TRBV7-2 to TRBJ2-3; no clear D gene. The CDR3 runs 15 residues. V lost 2 bases and J 3 bases, leaving 12 bases between the germline ends. CDR1 and CDR2 from the germline V gene are SGHTA and FQGNSA. CDR3 in DNA: TGTGCCAGCAGCTTACGAGTGGGTGCAACAGATACGCAGTATTTT. Translation gives CASSLRVGATDTQYF.

CDR3 region: CASSVAGTAMNTEAFF. CDR3 sequence (DNA): TGTGCCAGCAGTGTGGCCGGGACAGCCATGAACACTGAAGCTTTCTTT. J is TRBJ1-1 and V is TRBV25-1; 7 nucleotides line up with TRBD1. V was pared by 4 bases and J by 0 bases, with 8 bases of the junction left unmatched. CDR3 length equals 16 residues. From germline, CDR1 is MGHDK and CDR2 SYGVNS.

In the case of this clone: The same CDR3 arises from other DNA sequences in this sample as well. The gene calls are TRBV5-6 and TRBJ2-7; D is ambiguous. The CDR3 has 11 residues. V lost 4 bases and J lost 4, with 6 bases in between. Germline CDR1 SGHDT, CDR2 YYEEEE. CDR3 sequence reads: CASSLDYEQYF. For the CDR3, the DNA is TGTGCCAGCAGCCTCGATTACGAGCAGTACTTC.

CDR3 sequence: CASSLGPLANVLTF. For the CDR3, the DNA is TGTGCCAGCAGTTTGGGGCCCCTGGCCAACGTCCTGACTTTC. The gene calls are TRBV28 and TRBJ2-6, with D possibly being TRBD1 (5 bases). V lost 3 bases and J 6 bases, leaving 9 bases between the germline ends. Germline lookup yields CDR1 MDHEN and CDR2 SYDVKM. This CDR3 spans 14 amino acids.

V and J are TRBV5-4 and TRBJ2-4; maybe TRBD1 (6 bases). This CDR3 is 14 amino acids long. V lost 5 bases and J 10 bases, leaving 19 bases between the germline ends. Germline CDR1 SGHNT, CDR2 YYREEE (reference sequence). Written as DNA, the CDR3 is TGTGCCAGCAGACCCTTGACAGGCTCTTGGATTCAGTACTTC. Amino acid sequence: CASRPLTGSWIQYF.

The V gene is TRBV28, the J gene TRBJ1-6, with D tentatively TRBD1 (5 bases). Germline CDR1 is MDHEN and CDR2 is SYDVKM. V was pared by 7 bases and J by 4 bases, with 14 bases between. The CDR3 spans 15 residues. CDR3 in amino acids: CASTPTAGYNSPLHF. The CDR3 DNA sequence: TGTGCCAGCACCCCAACGGCAGGGTATAATTCACCCCTCCACTTT. The whole variable domain, remainder taken from reference TRBV28 and TRBJ1-6, is DVKVTQSSRYLVKRTGEKVFLECVQDMDHENMFWYRQDPGLGLRLIYFSYDVKMKEKGDIPEGYSVSREKKERFSLILESASTNQTSMYLCASTPTAGYNSPLHFGNGTRLTVT.

This clone turned up a few times. This rearrangement joins TRBV7-2 to TRBJ1-6; D gene ambiguous. The CDR3 covers 12 residues. Between the trimmed V and J ends, which lost 2 bases and 9 bases, there was a span of 5 bases. Germline loops: CDR1 SGHTA, CDR2 FQGNSA. The CDR3 DNA is TGTGCCAGCAGCTTACGGGGTTCACCCCTCCACTTT. Residues: CASSLRGSPLHF.